The T cell receptor beta chain under discussion was sequenced for a study of read filtering for tumor transcriptome and immune sequencing. Overall study context: Whole-transcriptome libraries were prepared after DNase treatment. Notes on the study in general: IR-seq captured clonotypes deeper and more reliably than RNA-seq. About 81.9% of IR-seq clonotypes had one read, totaling around 4% of reads; RNA-seq: 74.6% and 44.6%.

The library was built from about 400 ng RNA with molecular barcoded adaptors for alpha/delta and beta/gamma chains. A single record per CDR3 protein comes from TCRdb applying MiXCR to the reads. The sample lists some 80,000 distinct CDR3 sequences; around 12% were seen once. This clonotype was observed once. Antigen specificity is unknown. Bone marrow was sampled from every patient at the time of active disease. The TCR was taken from a donor aged 40 or over with multiple myeloma. The sequenced sample consisted of a population of CD138-negative cells sorted from bone marrow.

The CDR3 sequence: CASRPTGAGEQYF. In DNA form, the CDR3 reads TGTGCCAGCAGGCCTACAGGGGCTGGAGAGCAGTACTTC. The chain joins TRBV11-2 to TRBJ2-7; TRBD1 matches at 7 bases. V was clipped by 6 bases and J by 7 bases; unmatched bases: 9. Germline loops: CDR1 SGHAT, CDR2 FQNNGV. This CDR3 is 13 amino acids long.